In this sample, the clone carrying this T cell receptor (beta chain) turned up a few times. Its antigen is undetermined. Generated by immunoSEQ multiplex PCR, the TCRdb table keeps only in-frame clones and is missing some. The data show 95,000 to 150,000 clones, roughly 85% seen once. With 6 bases clipped from V and 6 bases from J, the junction kept 8 bases outside the gene matches. The CDR3 consists of 15 residues. CDR1 and CDR2 (germline): SGHTA, FQGNSA. The data belong to a study of T cell responses to AZD1222 COVID-19 vaccine. Background on the study: Second-dose intervals near 4 or 12 weeks were combined.

General study points: Reports say nearly half of spike-specific TCRs go after unmutated variant regions. The sample set comprised mostly white British donors with more females, and clonal diversity was possibly underestimated. Two AZD1222 doses significantly raised spike-specific TCR breadth and depth over controls.

The material sequenced was peripheral blood, taken on day 0 of AZD1222 vaccination. This clonotype was obtained from an adult in good health. This chain connects TRBV7-2 to TRBJ2-2; 9 bases are shared with TRBD1. The CDR3, as DNA: TGTGCCAGCAGTTTCACAGGGGGCGGCGCCGGGGAGCTGTTTTTT. Translating it yields CASSFTGGGAGELFF.